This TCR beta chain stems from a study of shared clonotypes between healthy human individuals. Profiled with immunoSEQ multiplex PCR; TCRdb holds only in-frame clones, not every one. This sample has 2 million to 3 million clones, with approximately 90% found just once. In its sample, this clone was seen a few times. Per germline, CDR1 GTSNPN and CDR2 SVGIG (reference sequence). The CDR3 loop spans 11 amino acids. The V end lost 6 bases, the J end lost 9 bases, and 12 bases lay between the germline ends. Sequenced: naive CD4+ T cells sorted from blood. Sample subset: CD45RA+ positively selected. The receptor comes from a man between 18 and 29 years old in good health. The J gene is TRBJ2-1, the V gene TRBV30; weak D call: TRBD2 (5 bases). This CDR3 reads CACYEAGEQFF. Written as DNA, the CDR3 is TGTGCCTGCTACGAGGCGGGTGAGCAGTTCTTC.